Below, one T cell receptor (beta chain) is given with its context. Its antigen is not identified. The authors reverse transcribed all of the isolated RNA, so sequencing captured expressed TCRB transcripts. Some clones are missing from TCRdb's copy, which holds only in-frame ones; the method was immunoSEQ multiplex PCR. The sample carries about 150,000 clones, 10% recorded once. This entry belongs to a study of beta chain features in type 1 diabetes. Findings and caveats of the study: Within each of all four CD4+ subsets, Type 1 diabetes patients had TCRB CDR3s that were moderately but significantly shorter. For patients, the naive, central memory and Treg TCRB repertoires appeared more alike than for healthy donors.

V was clipped by 5 bases and J by 1 base, with 8 bases between them. CDR3 size: 13 residues. Per germline, CDR1 SGHVS and CDR2 FNYEAQ. This chain joins TRBV7-6 and TRBJ2-5; no reliable D call. This clonotype was sampled from a man under 40 with type 1 diabetes. The sequenced material came from central memory CD4+ T cells from blood. Written as DNA, the CDR3 is TGTGCCAGCAGCCCTATTCCCCAAGAGACCCAGTACTTC. It specifies CASSPIPQETQYF.